Shown below are 24 T cell receptor beta chains from a single sample sequenced in a study of blood T cell repertoires in COVID-19. The repertoire was sequenced with immunoSEQ multiplex PCR; TCRdb's copy has only in-frame clones and lacks some. The sample lists some 300,000 clones, roughly 87% occurring once. The sample consisted of PBMCs or T cells enriched from blood (not recorded which). These receptors all stem from a woman between 25 and 40 years old who had recovered from COVID-19.

The chain links TRBV7-6 to TRBJ2-1; unclear D gene. The CDR3 length is 14 residues. V lost 5 bases and J lost 5, with 13 bases in between. Germline V gene sequence: CDR1 SGHVS, CDR2 FNYEAQ. The CDR3 DNA reads TGTGCCAGCAGCCCCCGAGGTTCCGACAATGAGCAGTTCTTC. Translating gives CASSPRGSDNEQFF.

The chain links TRBV19 to TRBJ1-2; TRBD1 aligns across 11 bases. The J segment lost 7 bases and the V segment lost 6 bases, leaving 7 bases of the junction unmatched. CDR1 LNHDA and CDR2 SQIVND come from the germline V gene (reference sequence). The CDR3 length is 14 residues. For the CDR3, the DNA is TGTGCCAGTAGGGGGACAGGGGGTTTATTTGGCTACACCTTC. This sequence encodes CASRGTGGLFGYTF. Based on the CDR3 plus reference TRBV19 and TRBJ1-2, the full variable domain is DGGITQSPKYLFRKEGQNVTLSCEQNLNHDAMYWYRQDPGQGLRLIYYSQIVNDFQKGDIAEGYSVSREKKESFPLTVTSAQKNPTAFYLCASRGTGGLFGYTFGSGTRLTVV.

This clone was recorded a few times. J is TRBJ1-1 and V is TRBV28; tentatively, D is TRBD1 (6 bases). The germline V gene has CDR1 MDHEN and CDR2 SYDVKM. V lost 3 bases and J 6 bases, leaving 14 bases between the germline ends. The CDR3 length is 14 residues. This chain's CDR3 is CASSFGGLHAEAFF. The CDR3 region has the DNA TGTGCCAGCAGTTTCGGGGGGCTACATGCTGAAGCTTTCTTT.

The rearrangement links TRBV12-3 or TRBV12-4 to TRBJ2-3; D gene uncertain. V lost 6 bases and J 6 bases, leaving 10 bases between the germline ends. The CDR3 has 12 amino acids. The CDR3 loop reads CASRANLDTQYF. The CDR3, as DNA: TGTGCCAGCAGGGCCAATCTGGATACGCAGTATTTT.

The rearrangement joins TRBV24-1 to TRBJ2-1; 13 bases agree with TRBD2. Germline-derived CDR1 and CDR2 are KGHDR and SFDVKD. V shed 4 bases, J shed 3 bases, and the junction held 5 bases outside the gene matches. CDR3 size: 17 residues. CDR3 sequence reads: CATSETGTSGVYNEQFF. The CDR3 DNA follows: TGTGCCACCAGTGAGACCGGGACTAGCGGGGTCTACAATGAGCAGTTCTTC.

The sample holds one count of this clone. This sequence joins TRBV6-5 and TRBJ2-6; D remains ambiguous. The CDR3 spans 15 residues. The V end lost 8 bases, the J end lost 0 bases, and 11 bases lay between the germline ends. Germline values: CDR1 MNHEY, CDR2 SVGAGI. For the CDR3, the DNA is TGTGCCAGCCGTAGTACCCCCTCTGGGGCCAACGTCCTGACTTTC. Residues: CASRSTPSGANVLTF.

J is TRBJ2-7 and V is TRBV5-1, with 13 bases matching TRBD2. Germline values: CDR1 SGHRS, CDR2 YFSETQ. The CDR3 totals 15 residues. V was pared by 4 bases and J by 1 base, with 2 bases of the junction left unmatched. CDR3 loop: CASSGTSGASYEQYF. The DNA for the CDR3 is TGCGCCAGCAGCGGGACTAGCGGGGCGTCCTACGAGCAGTACTTC. Drawing the rest from reference TRBV5-1 and TRBJ2-7, the complete variable domain is KAGVTQTPRYLIKTRGQQVTLSCSPISGHRSVSWYQQTPGQGLQFLFEYFSETQRNKGNFPGRFSGRQFSNSRSEMNVSTLELGDSALYLCASSGTSGASYEQYFGPGTRLTVT.

The J gene is TRBJ2-7, the V gene TRBV28, with 8 bases that match TRBD1. Trimming cost V 4 bases and J 4 bases; bases outside gene matches: 12. Germline V gene lookup returns CDR1 MDHEN and CDR2 SYDVKM. CDR3 length equals 16 residues. This CDR3 reads CASSSSSGQDLYEQYF. The DNA of the CDR3 is TGTGCCAGCAGTTCTTCCTCGGGACAGGACCTTTACGAGCAGTACTTC.

The gene calls are TRBV21-1 and TRBJ2-5; TRBD1, the D gene given by the table, was not confirmed from the DNA. TRBV21-1 is recorded as a pseudogene. The CDR3 covers 16 residues. CDR3 residues: CASSKRAGDRGETQYF. The CDR3 nucleotides are TGTGCCAGCAGCAAACGGGCCGGGGACAGGGGAGAGACCCAGTACTTC.

The rearrangement uses TRBV2 and TRBJ2-7; possibly TRBD2 for D (6 bases). The length of the CDR3 is 15 residues. The V and J ends lost 6 bases and 2 bases respectively, with 17 bases between them. CDR1 SNHLY and CDR2 FYNNEI come from the germline V gene. CDR3 bases: TGTGCCAGCAGGGCAGAGGGCGGGGAAACCTACGAGCAGTACTTC. Translated: CASRAEGGETYEQYF.

The chain is built from TRBV20-1 and TRBJ1-5; 12 bases agree with TRBD1. V shed 3 bases, J shed 6 bases, and the junction held 6 bases outside the gene matches. Looked up from germline, CDR1 is DFQATT and CDR2 is SNEGSKA (reference sequence). This CDR3 has 15 amino acids. CDR3 protein: CSASPGQGAGQPQHF. The CDR3 region has the DNA TGCAGTGCTAGTCCGGGACAGGGGGCTGGTCAGCCCCAGCATTTT.

The chain uses TRBV10-3 and TRBJ2-7, with TRBD2 matching over 12 bases. Unmatched junction bases numbered 3, after V lost 6 bases and J lost 0 bases. CDR3 length: 15 residues. CDR1 and CDR2 (germline): ENHRY, SYGVKD. The CDR3 bases are TGTGCCATCAGGTCTAGCGGGGGGGACTCCTACGAGCAGTACTTC. Its translation is CAIRSSGGDSYEQYF.

This chain connects TRBV5-1 to TRBJ2-6; D unclear. Trimming removed 0 bases from V and 0 bases from J, with 7 bases in between. CDR1 SGHRS and CDR2 YFSETQ come from the germline V gene. This CDR3 is built from 16 residues. CDR3 bases: TGCGCCAGCAGCTTGGTAGCAGCCTCTGGGGCCAACGTCCTGACTTTC. This gives the protein CASSLVAASGANVLTF.

The table lists this clone with a few counts. The chain uses TRBV5-1 and TRBJ2-2, with TRBD1 as a possible D gene (5 bases). The length of the CDR3 is 15 residues. Trimming shortened V by 0 bases and J by 0 bases, and 6 bases separated the two germline ends. Germline V gene sequence: CDR1 SGHRS, CDR2 YFSETQ. The CDR3 sequence is CASSLGGANTGELFF. For the CDR3, the DNA is TGCGCCAGCAGCTTGGGGGGCGCGAACACCGGGGAGCTGTTTTTT.

The genes are TRBV7-9 and TRBJ1-2; 9 bases are shared with TRBD1. This CDR3 spans 16 amino acids. Germline V lookup: CDR1 SEHNR, CDR2 FQNEAQ (reference sequence). V dropped 11 bases and J dropped 4; count of bases not matched to a gene: 17. The CDR3 DNA reads TGTGCCGGTACCGCCTTGGACAGGGGCGACGCCTATGGCTACACCTTC. This codes for CAGTALDRGDAYGYTF.

This rearrangement joins TRBV18 to TRBJ1-4; 10 bases are a match to TRBD1. Germline-derived CDR1 and CDR2 are KGHSH and LQKENI. CDR3 length equals 15 residues. The V and J ends lost 5 bases and 4 bases, in that order; junction bases with no gene match: 4. This chain's CDR3 is CASSSGTGDNEKLFF. Here the CDR3 DNA reads TGTGCCAGCTCATCAGGGACAGGGGATAATGAAAAACTGTTTTTT.

In its sample, this clone was seen a few times. The chain uses TRBV24-1 and TRBJ2-1, with TRBD1 matching over 9 bases. CDR3 length equals 14 residues. With V trimmed by 10 bases and J by 4 bases, 7 bases remained unmatched. Germline lookup yields CDR1 KGHDR and CDR2 SFDVKD. The CDR3 here is CATAGTGKYNEQFF. The CDR3 nucleotides read TGTGCCACAGCCGGGACAGGGAAATACAATGAGCAGTTCTTC.

The chain has TRBV7-9 and TRBJ1-2; D is possibly TRBD1 (5 bases). The CDR3 has 12 amino acids. Germline assignment: CDR1 SEHNR and CDR2 FQNEAQ (reference sequence). The germline V and J ends were trimmed by 4 bases and 7 bases, with 10 bases remaining between them. The CDR3 reads CASSSRGGGYTF. CDR3 DNA sequence: TGTGCCAGCAGCTCCCGGGGGGGTGGCTACACCTTC.

The chain joins TRBV4-3 to TRBJ2-7; weak D call: TRBD2 (5 bases). CDR1 LGHNA and CDR2 YSLEER come from the germline V gene. Trimming cost V 0 bases and J 0 bases, with 12 bases left between them. This CDR3 has 16 residues. This chain's CDR3 is CASSQDLTGFSYEQYF. DNA of the CDR3: TGCGCCAGCAGCCAAGATCTAACGGGGTTCTCCTACGAGCAGTACTTC.

V usage is TRBV7-6 and J usage is TRBJ2-1; D possibly corresponds to TRBD1 (5 bases). CDR1 SGHVS and CDR2 FNYEAQ come from the germline V gene. Deletions cut 2 bases from V and 4 bases from J, with 9 bases between. The CDR3 runs 14 residues. CDR3 DNA: TGTGCCAGCAGCTTAATCTCAGGGTACAATGAGCAGTTCTTC. Amino acids: CASSLISGYNEQFF.

The genes are TRBV5-1 and TRBJ2-7; 10 bases match TRBD2. V shed 0 bases, J shed 6 bases, and the junction held 12 bases outside the gene matches. CDR3 length: 17 amino acids. Germline V gives CDR1 SGHRS, CDR2 YFSETQ. CDR3 residues: CASSLGATSGGASEQYF. DNA of the CDR3: TGCGCCAGCAGCTTGGGGGCCACCAGCGGGGGGGCGAGCGAGCAGTACTTC.

DNA of the CDR3: TGTGCCAGCAGTTTAGAGGGGGGGCAGTTCTCACCCCTCCACTTT. Its protein is CASSLEGGQFSPLHF. The genes are TRBV28 and TRBJ1-6; D might be TRBD1 (6 bases). Trimming took off 2 bases at V and 10 bases at J, with 15 bases between the two ends. Germline CDR1 and CDR2: MDHEN and SYDVKM. The CDR3 sequence is 15 residues long.

The chain carries TRBV18 and TRBJ2-5; no reliable D call. V lost 3 bases and J 5 bases, leaving 13 bases between the germline ends. The germline gives CDR1 KGHSH, CDR2 LQKENI. This CDR3 contains 14 residues. In DNA, the CDR3 is TGTGCCAGCTCACCTTTTTCCTCCAGGGAGACCCAGTACTTC. It encodes CASSPFSSRETQYF.

The chain is built from TRBV28 and TRBJ2-3; perhaps TRBD2 as D (6 bases). Germline V gene sequence: CDR1 MDHEN, CDR2 SYDVKM. Trimming removed 7 bases from V and 1 base from J, with 12 bases in between. The CDR3 totals 14 residues. DNA of the CDR3: TGTGCCAGCACCTCGTGGGGGGGCACAGATACGCAGTATTTT. Translated, it gives CASTSWGGTDTQYF.